This TCR beta chain was captured by sequencing in a study of blood T cell repertoires in COVID-19. About the research overall: Samples taken during acute and convalescent COVID-19 were collected in the United States, Italy and Spain.

CDR1 and CDR2 (germline): SGHNT, YYREEE (reference sequence). CDR3 length: 15 amino acids. The V end lost 4 bases, the J end lost 7 bases, and 20 bases lay between the germline ends. Sequenced by immunoSEQ multiplex PCR; TCRdb stores in-frame clones only, minus some. The sample shows 30,000 to 35,000 clones, around 84% of them seen only once. The chain couples TRBV5-4 to TRBJ1-2; D possibly corresponds to TRBD1 (6 bases). The sequence derives from a man between 70 and 80 years old with acute or convalescent COVID-19. The sample comprised peripheral blood. CDR3 in amino acids: CASSPTLQGLGGYTF. In nucleotides, the CDR3 is TGTGCCAGCAGCCCGACCCTACAGGGTCTAGGTGGCTACACCTTC.